This T cell receptor (beta chain) comes out of a study of blood T cells in healthy people across ages. The germline gives CDR1 LGHDT, CDR2 YNNKEL (reference sequence). Trimming at V came to 0 bases and at J to 4 bases, leaving 7 bases not matched to a gene. The CDR3 length is 18 residues. This clonotype has only a few counts. Alongside a J-beta primer mix, a sample-barcoded 5' primer served in a second PCR lasting about 7 to 12 cycles. Each cDNA molecule was tagged by a template-switch adaptor with 12 random nucleotides. Researchers report that each sample yielded at least 2.5 million CDR3-containing paired-end reads. TCRdb passed the 5' RACE reads through MiXCR, listing each CDR3 protein once. Of around 1,000,000 distinct CDR3 sequences listed, 20% to 25% are singletons. In addition, the sample was reused for a study of T cells of mothers and their children. That publication notes: Donation was provided by three healthy Caucasian mothers along with their six children.

The receptor's source is a girl aged 2-9 years in good health. The genes are TRBV3-1 and TRBJ2-2, with 11 bases lining up with TRBD2. Input material: blood. The CDR3 is CASSQDGSGGAITGELFF. Here the CDR3 DNA reads TGTGCCAGCAGCCAAGATGGTAGCGGGGGGGCCATCACCGGGGAGCTGTTTTTT.